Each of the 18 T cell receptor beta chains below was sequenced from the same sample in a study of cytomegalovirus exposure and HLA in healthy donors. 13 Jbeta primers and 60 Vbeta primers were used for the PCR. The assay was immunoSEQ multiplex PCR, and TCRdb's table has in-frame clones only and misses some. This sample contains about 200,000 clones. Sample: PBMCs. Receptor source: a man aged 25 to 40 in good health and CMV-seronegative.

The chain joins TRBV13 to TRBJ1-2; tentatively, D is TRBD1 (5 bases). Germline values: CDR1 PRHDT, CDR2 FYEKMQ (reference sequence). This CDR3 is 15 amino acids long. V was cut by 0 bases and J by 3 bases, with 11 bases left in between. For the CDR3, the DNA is TGTGCCAGCAGCTTAGGATCAGGGTTACACTATGGCTACACCTTC. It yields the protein CASSLGSGLHYGYTF.

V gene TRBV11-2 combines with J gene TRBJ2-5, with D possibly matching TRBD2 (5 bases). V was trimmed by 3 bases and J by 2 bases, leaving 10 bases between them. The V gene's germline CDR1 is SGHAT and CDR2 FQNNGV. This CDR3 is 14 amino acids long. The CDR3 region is CASSFNSVQETQYF. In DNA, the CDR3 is TGTGCCAGCAGCTTTAATAGCGTTCAAGAGACCCAGTACTTC.

CDR3: CASSHSNQPQHF. The CDR3 coding sequence is TGTGCCAGCAGCCATAGCAATCAGCCCCAGCATTTT. The V gene is TRBV5-8, the J gene TRBJ1-5; D unclear. V lost 4 bases and J lost 0, with 2 bases in between. Looked up from germline, CDR1 is SGHTS and CDR2 is YDEGEE. This CDR3 is 12 amino acids long.

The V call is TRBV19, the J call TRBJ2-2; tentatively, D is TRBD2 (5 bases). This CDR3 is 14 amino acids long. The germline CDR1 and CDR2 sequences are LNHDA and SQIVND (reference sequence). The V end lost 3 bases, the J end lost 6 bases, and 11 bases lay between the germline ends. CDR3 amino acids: CASSIREGPGELFF. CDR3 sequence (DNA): TGTGCCAGTAGTATCCGGGAAGGCCCCGGGGAGCTGTTTTTT.

Here the CDR3 reads CASSPGDYEQYF. CDR3 nucleotides: TGTGCCAGCAGCCCAGGGGACTACGAGCAGTACTTC. The chain employs TRBV11-1 and TRBJ2-5; perhaps TRBD1 as D (6 bases). The DNA end is a closer match to TRBJ2-7, so the J assignment may be wrong. The germline V gene encodes CDR1 SGHAT and CDR2 FQDESV (reference sequence). The CDR3 sequence is 12 residues long.

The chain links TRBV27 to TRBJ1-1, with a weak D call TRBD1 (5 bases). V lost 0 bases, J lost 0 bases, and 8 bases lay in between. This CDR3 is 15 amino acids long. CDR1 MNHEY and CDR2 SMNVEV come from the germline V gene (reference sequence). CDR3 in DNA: TGTGCCAGCAGTTTATCGGGGGGGGTGAACACTGAAGCTTTCTTT. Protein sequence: CASSLSGGVNTEAFF.

For the CDR3, the DNA is TGTGCCAGCAGCTGGGACAGGGGTTACGAGCAGTACTTC. Translation: CASSWDRGYEQYF. The chain couples TRBV7-2 to TRBJ2-7; the match to TRBD1 covers 10 bases. The germline V gene has CDR1 SGHTA and CDR2 FQGNSA. J lost 4 bases, V lost 4 bases, and 1 base had no gene match. The CDR3 length is 13 residues.

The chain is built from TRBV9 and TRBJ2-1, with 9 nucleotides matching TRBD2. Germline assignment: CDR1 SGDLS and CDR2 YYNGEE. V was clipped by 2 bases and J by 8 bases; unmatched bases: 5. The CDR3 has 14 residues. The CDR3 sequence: CASSVAGGLDEQFF. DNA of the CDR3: TGTGCCAGCAGCGTGGCGGGAGGGCTCGATGAGCAGTTCTTC. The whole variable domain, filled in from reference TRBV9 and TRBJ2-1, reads DSGVTQTPKHLITATGQRVTLRCSPRSGDLSVYWYQQSLDQGLQFLIQYYNGEERAKGNILERFSAQQFPDLHSELNLSSLELGDSALYFCASSVAGGLDEQFFGPGTRLTVL.

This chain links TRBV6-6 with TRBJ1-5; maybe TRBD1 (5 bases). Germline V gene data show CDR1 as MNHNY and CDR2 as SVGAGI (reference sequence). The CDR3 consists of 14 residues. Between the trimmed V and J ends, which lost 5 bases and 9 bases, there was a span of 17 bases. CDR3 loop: CASSRPRGESPQHF. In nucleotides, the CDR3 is TGTGCCAGCAGTCGCCCCCGGGGGGAGTCGCCCCAGCATTTT.

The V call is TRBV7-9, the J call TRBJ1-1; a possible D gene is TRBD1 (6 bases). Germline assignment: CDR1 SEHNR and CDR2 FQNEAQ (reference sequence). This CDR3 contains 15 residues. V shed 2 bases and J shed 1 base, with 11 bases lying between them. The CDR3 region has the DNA TGTGCCAGCAGCTTATCGGCAGGGGCGAACACTGAAGCTTTCTTT. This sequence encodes CASSLSAGANTEAFF.

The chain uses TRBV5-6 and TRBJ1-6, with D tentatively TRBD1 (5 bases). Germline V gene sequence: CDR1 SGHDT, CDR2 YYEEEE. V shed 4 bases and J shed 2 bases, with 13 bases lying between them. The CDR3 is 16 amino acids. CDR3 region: CASSPRGGTYNSPLHF. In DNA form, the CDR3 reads TGTGCCAGCAGCCCACGGGGGGGGACCTATAATTCACCCCTCCACTTT.

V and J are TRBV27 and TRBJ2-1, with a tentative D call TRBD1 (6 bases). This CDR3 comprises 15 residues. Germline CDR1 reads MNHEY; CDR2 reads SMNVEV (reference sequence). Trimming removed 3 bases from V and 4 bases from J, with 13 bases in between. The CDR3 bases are TGTGCCAGCAGTTTGGAACAGGGTGGGTACAATGAGCAGTTCTTC. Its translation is CASSLEQGGYNEQFF.

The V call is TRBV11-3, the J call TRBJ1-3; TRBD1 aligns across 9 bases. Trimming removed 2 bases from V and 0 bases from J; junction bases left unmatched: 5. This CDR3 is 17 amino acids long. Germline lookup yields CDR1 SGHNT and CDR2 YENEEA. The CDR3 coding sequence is TGTGCCAGCAGCTTACCCCGGACAGGGGTCTCTGGAAACACCATATATTTT. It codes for CASSLPRTGVSGNTIYF.

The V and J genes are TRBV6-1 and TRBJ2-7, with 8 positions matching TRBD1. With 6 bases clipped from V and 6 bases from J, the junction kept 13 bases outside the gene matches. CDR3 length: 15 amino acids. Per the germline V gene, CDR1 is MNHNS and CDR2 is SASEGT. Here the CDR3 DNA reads TGTGCCAGCAGCTTCGAGCTCTGGACAGGGTCCGAGCAGTACTTC. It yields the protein CASSFELWTGSEQYF.

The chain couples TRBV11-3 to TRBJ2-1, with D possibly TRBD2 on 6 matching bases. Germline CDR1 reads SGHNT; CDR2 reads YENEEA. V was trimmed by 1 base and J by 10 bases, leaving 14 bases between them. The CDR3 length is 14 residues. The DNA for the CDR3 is TGTGCCAGCAGCTTAGGACTAGTCTCGAGGGAGCAGTTCTTC. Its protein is CASSLGLVSREQFF.

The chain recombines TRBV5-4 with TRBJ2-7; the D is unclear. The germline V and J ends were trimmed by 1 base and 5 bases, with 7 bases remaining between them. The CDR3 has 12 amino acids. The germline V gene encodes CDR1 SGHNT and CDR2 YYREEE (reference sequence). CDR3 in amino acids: CASSLPSNEQYF. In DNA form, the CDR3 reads TGTGCCAGCAGCTTGCCCTCTAACGAGCAGTACTTC.

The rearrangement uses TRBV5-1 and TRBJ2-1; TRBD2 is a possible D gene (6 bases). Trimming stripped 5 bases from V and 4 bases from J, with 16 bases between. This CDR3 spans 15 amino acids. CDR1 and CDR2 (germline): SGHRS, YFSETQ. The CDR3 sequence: CASSPLPGEYNEQFF. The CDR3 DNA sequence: TGCGCCAGCAGTCCACTCCCGGGGGAGTACAATGAGCAGTTCTTC.

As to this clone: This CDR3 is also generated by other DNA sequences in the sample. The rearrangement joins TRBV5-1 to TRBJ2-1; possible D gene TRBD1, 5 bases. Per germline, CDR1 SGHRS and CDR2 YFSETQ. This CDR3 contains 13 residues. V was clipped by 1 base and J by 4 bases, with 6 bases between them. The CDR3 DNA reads TGCGCCAGCAGCTTGAGGGGATACAATGAGCAGTTCTTC. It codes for CASSLRGYNEQFF.